This T cell receptor beta chain originates from a study of early T cells in non-severe SARS-CoV-2 infection (dated by TCRdb to about 2021). Notes on the research overall: TCR sequencing used bulk RNA from unsorted whole blood, so alpha and beta chains could not be paired.

Study-level results and caveats: Matching against VDJdb was skewed toward anti-spike CD8 responses, likely underestimated virus-specific expansions, and missed private and CD4 specificities.

Set within a cohort of healthcare workers in London, UK, this nested case-control study involved weekly PCR testing of nasopharyngeal swabs along with blood sampling. Healthcare workers were enrolled in the week of the UK lockdown, from 23 to 31 March 2020, and were followed every week for up to roughly 16 weeks. This clonotype was counted at least ten times. Its antigen is still unknown. Per-base qualities were not stored, and no clone one base away is much larger. Receptors were amplified or captured by 5' RACE. This sample was sequenced with a NextSeq 500. Unique molecular identifiers were attached to individual cDNA molecules in the TCR library protocol so that sequencing error and PCR bias could be corrected. Both TCR alpha and beta chains were sequenced, and tight co-correlation was observed between alpha and beta sequence abundances in each sample. As for how the authors treated the data: Decombinator V4 was used to annotate the V gene, J gene and CDR3 of the TCR sequences. Expanded TCRs were defined as changing significantly between any two time points under a Poisson model with p below 0.0001. TCR abundances were normalised to the total number of TCRs sequenced in each sample and reported as counts per million. TRAV1-2 paired with TRAJ12, TRAJ20 or TRAJ33 defined MAIT TCRs, while TRAV10 paired with TRAJ18 defined iNKT TCRs. VDJdb, accessed 1 November 2021, was searched for CMV, EBV and SARS-CoV-2 annotated TCRs, excluding TCRs annotated for multiple antigens. The public reads were reprocessed in TCRdb via fastp at Q25 and MiXCR, keeping in-frame beta chains. Identical CDR3 proteins give one entry, which carries the most common genes and DNA. TCRdb, rather than the study authors, made the V and J calls. The sample contains tens of thousands of distinct CDR3 sequences, about 9.4% of them found a single time. Roughly 4.5% of the sample is held by the ten biggest clonotypes.

The CDR3 starts with the cysteine, ends with the phenylalanine, and has 13 residues. Just CDR3 DNA is preserved here, 39 bases in frame from base 1. V has 8 bases trimmed and J has 2 bases trimmed; junction bases matching no gene number 5. CDR1 and CDR2 are drawn from the germline V gene: SNHLY, FYNNEI. Sequenced material: whole blood. This chain is built from TRBV2 and TRBJ2-5, with 7 bases in between that match TRBD1. The TCR sequence derives from an adult who was a healthcare worker with PCR-confirmed SARS-CoV-2 infection or an uninfected control (not recorded which). The CDR3 here reads CASHPGQQETQYF. The bases read TGTGCCAGCCACCCGGGACAGCAAGAGACCCAGTACTTC.